This T cell receptor (beta chain) was observed in a study of read filtering for tumor transcriptome and immune sequencing. For the study at large: Among patients, some 17 were male and around 15 female, aged about 45 to 90 (mean around 66). TCR-mapped reads were about 3.5 to 11 million with IR-seq versus roughly 80 to 1,300 with RNA-seq. Study results and limitations: Sorted CD138-negative bone marrow cells were not purified T cells. RNA-seq captured clonotypes less deeply and reliably than IR-seq.

The library was built from around 0.4 ug RNA with molecular barcoded adaptors for alpha/delta and beta/gamma chains. TCRdb reanalysed the reads using MiXCR and keeps one entry per CDR3 protein. This sample has about 39,000 distinct CDR3 sequences; 13% to 15% occur once, and the top ten carry 6.5% to 8.5%. Germline V lookup: CDR1 MNHEY, CDR2 SVGEGT. Between the trimmed V and J ends, which lost 2 bases and 3 bases, there was a span of 11 bases. CDR3 length: 16 residues. This clonotype was seen many times. Its matching antigen is unknown. Sequenced input: a population of CD138-negative cells sorted from bone marrow. The chain recombines TRBV6-2 or TRBV6-3 with TRBJ2-6, with unresolved D. The sequence came from a donor aged 40 or older with multiple myeloma. CDR3 sequence reads: CASSYLGSGGANVLTF. The CDR3, as DNA: TGTGCCAGCAGTTACCTAGGGTCTGGTGGGGCCAACGTCCTGACTTTC.